This paragraph reports one T cell receptor (beta chain). Only in-frame clones appear in the TCRdb table, and some are missing; sequencing was by immunoSEQ multiplex PCR. The sample lists tens of thousands of clones, around 88% occurring once. This specimen belongs to a study of blood T cell repertoires in COVID-19. At the level of the study: Acute and convalescent COVID-19 samples came from the United States, Italy and Spain.

The germline V gene has CDR1 SGHTA and CDR2 FQGTGA. Trimming cost V 2 bases and J 0 bases, with 7 bases left between them. This CDR3 has 14 residues. The origin of this receptor is a woman in her sixties with active COVID-19. The sequencing sample was made of peripheral blood. The chain recombines TRBV7-3 with TRBJ2-5, with unresolved D. The CDR3 loop is CASSLSAYQETQYF. CDR3 nucleotides: TGTGCCAGCAGCTTATCTGCGTACCAAGAGACCCAGTACTTC.